The clone carrying this T cell receptor (beta chain) has a handful of counts. Its antigen is undetermined. These data come from a study of human T cells and chemical hapten exposure. General study points: While controls formed fewer of them, expanded TCRs formed significantly more large CDR3 similarity clusters.

MiXCR, applied by TCRdb to the RACE reads, yields one record per CDR3 protein. Among tens of thousands of distinct CDR3 sequences, 11% to 15% were seen once, and the ten largest hold more than 3.5%. Time point of the sample: pre-sensitization, week 0. Treatment reported: therapeutic diphenylcyclopropenone sensitization with weekly scalp DPC. The TCR was taken from a woman aged 45-65 years with alopecia areata. Some clones in this sample may be carry-over from other donors' samples. Material: whole blood, obtained in connection with sensitization to the hapten diphenylcyclopropenone (DPC).

The chain's CDR3 is CASSIRDSFQETQYF. The DNA of the CDR3 is TGTGCCAGTAGTATCCGGGACAGCTTCCAAGAGACCCAGTACTTC. The chain couples TRBV19 to TRBJ2-5; 7 bases agree with TRBD1. The CDR3 runs to 15 residues. Germline lookup yields CDR1 LNHDA and CDR2 SQIVND (reference sequence). V lost 3 bases to trimming and J lost 1 base; unmatched junction nucleotides: 5.